Presented here are 32 T cell receptor beta chains from one specimen sequenced in a study of T-cell memory formation after mild COVID-19. TCRdb re-called the 5' RACE reads with MiXCR, one entry per CDR3 protein. The sample carries a few hundred thousand distinct CDR3 sequences, roughly 17% recorded once. The material sequenced was PBMCs or a T cell subset sorted from them (not recorded which). All receptors come from a man aged 18 to 29 who had mild COVID-19 (a few samples of this study predate the infection). Cell type and time point are not known.

This clonotype was recorded a few times. The chain recombines TRBV20-1 with TRBJ1-2; D remains ambiguous. Germline CDR1 reads DFQATT; CDR2 reads SNEGSKA (reference sequence). The V end was cut by 6 bases, the J end by 4 bases, with 18 bases between. The CDR3 is made up of 14 amino acids. The CDR3: CSALTRYGAYGYTF. The CDR3 nucleotides are TGCAGTGCGCTCACCCGGTACGGAGCCTATGGCTACACCTTC.

V and J are TRBV9 and TRBJ2-7; 8 bases line up with TRBD2. Trimming at V came to 6 bases and at J to 4 bases, leaving 9 bases not matched to a gene. There are 14 residues in the CDR3. Per the germline V gene, CDR1 is SGDLS and CDR2 is YYNGEE. CDR3 protein: CASTPGGAVYEQYF. Here the CDR3 DNA reads TGTGCCAGCACACCCGGGGGGGCGGTATACGAGCAGTACTTC.

The gene calls are TRBV6-5 and TRBJ2-5; D remains ambiguous. Per the germline V gene, CDR1 is MNHEY and CDR2 is SVGAGI. V lost 0 bases, J lost 4 bases, and 12 bases lay in between. This CDR3 is built from 15 residues. In DNA form, the CDR3 reads TGTGCCAGCAGTTACTCAGGCAGCACTGGAGAGACCCAGTACTTC. Translating gives CASSYSGSTGETQYF.

At least ten counts were recorded for this clonotype. The chain has TRBV4-3 and TRBJ1-1; TRBD1 aligns across 8 bases. Germline V lookup: CDR1 LGHNA, CDR2 YSLEER. The J segment lost 4 bases and the V segment lost 3 bases, leaving 4 bases of the junction unmatched. This CDR3 has 14 residues. This CDR3 reads CASSQRQGSTEAFF. The CDR3 bases are TGCGCCAGCAGCCAGCGACAGGGGAGCACTGAAGCTTTCTTT.

This clonotype has just a few counts. The chain employs TRBV5-1 and TRBJ2-1; 10 nucleotides match TRBD1. This CDR3 is built from 14 residues. V lost 4 bases and J lost 7; bases outside the gene matches: 5. Germline-derived CDR1 and CDR2 are SGHRS and YFSETQ. CDR3 protein: CASSTDRGWNEQFF. Written as DNA, the CDR3 is TGCGCCAGCAGCACGGACAGGGGGTGGAATGAGCAGTTCTTC.

This clonotype was seen more than once but under ten times. CDR3 amino acids: CASSREELSTDTQYF. The CDR3 DNA reads as TGCGCCAGCAGCAGGGAGGAATTGAGCACAGATACGCAGTATTTT. J is TRBJ2-3 and V is TRBV4-1; D is perhaps TRBD2 (6 bases). Trimming removed 5 bases from V and 0 bases from J, with 12 bases in between. CDR1 and CDR2 (germline): MGHRA, YSYEKL. The CDR3 totals 15 residues.

The rearrangement joins TRBV6-5 to TRBJ1-2, with unresolved D. V shed 5 bases and J shed 8 bases, with 15 bases lying between them. The CDR3 extends over 13 amino acids. Germline CDR1 and CDR2: MNHEY and SVGAGI. The CDR3 loop is CASSRQGWLGYTF. The CDR3 coding sequence is TGTGCCAGCAGTCGACAAGGGTGGTTAGGCTACACCTTC.

This clonotype was observed a handful of times. This chain uses TRBV4-2 with TRBJ2-5, with D unresolved. The CDR3 has 14 amino acids. Trimming took 0 bases from V and 5 from J, leaving 10 bases between them. Germline CDR1 LGHNA, CDR2 YNFKEQ. Here the CDR3 reads CASSQEGVGETQYF. The CDR3, as DNA: TGTGCCAGCAGCCAAGAGGGTGTTGGGGAGACCCAGTACTTC.

The V gene is TRBV5-1, the J gene TRBJ1-2, with 7 bases identical to TRBD1. The ends lost 2 bases at V and 4 bases at J; junction bases unmatched: 2. Germline CDR1 is SGHRS and CDR2 is YFSETQ. The CDR3 is 13 amino acids. CDR3 sequence (DNA): TGCGCCAGCAGCTTTGGGGACAGCTATGGCTACACCTTC. This sequence encodes CASSFGDSYGYTF.

J is TRBJ2-4 and V is TRBV29-1, with D possibly being TRBD1 or TRBD2 (5 bases each). V was cut by 6 bases and J by 11 bases, with 20 bases left in between. The CDR3 has 13 amino acids. Germline-derived CDR1 and CDR2 are SQVTM and ANQGSEA. The DNA of the CDR3 is TGCAGCGTCCCCGGGACCCTCTATGGAGTTCAGTACTTC. Amino acids: CSVPGTLYGVQYF.

The table lists this clonotype with a few counts. The rearrangement links TRBV5-1 to TRBJ1-5, with 9 bases fitting TRBD1. The CDR3 runs 14 residues. The germline V gene has CDR1 SGHRS and CDR2 YFSETQ. V lost 4 bases and J lost 6; bases outside the gene matches: 5. This CDR3 reads CASSGGQGGQPQHF. In DNA, the CDR3 is TGCGCCAGCAGCGGGGGACAGGGCGGTCAGCCCCAGCATTTT.

This clonotype has only a few counts. The chain employs TRBV20-1 and TRBJ1-1, with 8 positions matching TRBD1. The CDR3 extends over 11 amino acids. Germline V gene lookup returns CDR1 DFQATT and CDR2 SNEGSKA (reference sequence). In nucleotides, the CDR3 is TGCGGGGGACAGGACCCCGTGGAAGCTTTCTTT. This codes for CGGQDPVEAFF.

A few counts support this clonotype. The rearrangement joins TRBV20-1 to TRBJ2-7, with 7 bases matching TRBD2. CDR3 length: 13 amino acids. Germline assignment: CDR1 DFQATT and CDR2 SNEGSKA (reference sequence). V lost 7 bases to trimming and J lost 2 bases; unmatched junction nucleotides: 8. Here the CDR3 reads CSVWRAGAYEQYF. CDR3 DNA sequence: TGCAGTGTTTGGCGGGCGGGGGCCTACGAGCAGTACTTC.

The chain has TRBV7-8 and TRBJ1-5, with D perhaps matching TRBD1 (5 bases). V shed 1 base and J shed 2 bases, with 9 bases lying between them. Germline loops: CDR1 SGHVS, CDR2 FQNEAQ. The CDR3 runs 15 residues. CDR3 protein: CASSLVGAGNQPQHF. CDR3 sequence (DNA): TGTGCCAGCAGCTTAGTCGGGGCGGGCAATCAGCCCCAGCATTTT.

The chain is built from TRBV29-1 and TRBJ2-1; no firm D call. This CDR3 has 13 residues. CDR1 SQVTM and CDR2 ANQGSEA come from the germline V gene. Trimming cost V 6 bases and J 5 bases, with 14 bases left between them. The CDR3 bases are TGCAGCGTCGTCGTTATAGTAGACAATGAGCAGTTCTTC. Amino acid sequence: CSVVVIVDNEQFF.

The chain recombines TRBV5-1 with TRBJ2-7; weak D call: TRBD1 (5 bases). Between the trimmed V and J ends, which lost 5 bases and 6 bases, there was a span of 9 bases. The CDR3 loop spans 11 amino acids. Germline V CDR1 and CDR2: SGHRS, YFSETQ. CDR3 region: CASSSTAEQYF. CDR3 DNA: TGCGCCAGCAGTTCGACAGCCGAGCAGTACTTC.

The chain employs TRBV25-1 and TRBJ2-5; 8 bases line up with TRBD2. CDR1 and CDR2 (germline): MGHDK, SYGVNS. CDR3 length: 19 amino acids. Trimming at V came to 5 bases and at J to 3 bases, leaving 20 bases not matched to a gene. This CDR3 is CASSHPGGLGTVLKETQYF. The CDR3 nucleotides read TGTGCCAGCAGTCACCCTGGGGGACTAGGCACCGTCCTCAAAGAGACCCAGTACTTC. Full variable domain (outside the CDR3, taken from reference TRBV25-1 and TRBJ2-5): EADIYQTPRYLVIGTGKKITLECSQTMGHDKMYWYQQDPGMELHLIHYSYGVNSTEKGDLSSESTVSRIRTEHFPLTLESARPSHTSQYLCASSHPGGLGTVLKETQYFGPGTRLLVL.

The chain has TRBV20-1 and TRBJ2-5, with D possibly TRBD2 on 5 matching bases. Trimming took off 3 bases at V and 5 bases at J, with 10 bases between the two ends. CDR1 is DFQATT, CDR2 SNEGSKA, per germline (reference sequence). The CDR3 is 12 amino acids. The CDR3 here is CSASGNRETQYF. The CDR3 coding sequence is TGCAGTGCTAGCGGGAACCGGGAGACCCAGTACTTC.

The sample holds a few counts of this clonotype. The rearrangement joins TRBV20-1 to TRBJ1-4; the match to TRBD1 covers 7 bases. The CDR3 spans 16 residues. The trim removed 0 bases at V and 4 bases at J, leaving 8 bases unmatched. Germline loops: CDR1 DFQATT, CDR2 SNEGSKA (reference sequence). Here the CDR3 reads CSARDPRGQYNEKLFF. The CDR3, as DNA: TGCAGTGCTAGAGACCCAAGGGGACAGTATAATGAAAAACTGTTTTTT.

CDR3 coding DNA: TGTGCCAGCAGCCCCGGAGGGGTCGGGCTGGGGTCTGGGGCCAACGTCCTGACTTTC. This encodes CASSPGGVGLGSGANVLTF. The chain recombines TRBV28 with TRBJ2-6, with D perhaps TRBD2 (6 bases). This CDR3 has 19 amino acids. Trimming pared 6 bases from V and 1 base from J, leaving 22 bases between. CDR1 is MDHEN, CDR2 SYDVKM, per germline.

This clonotype was recorded many times. The gene calls are TRBV5-6 and TRBJ2-7; TRBD2 might be the D (6 bases). The germline gives CDR1 SGHDT, CDR2 YYEEEE. The CDR3 length is 14 residues. V gave up 2 bases and J gave up 7 bases, with 16 bases separating them. This CDR3 reads CASSLRRGFEEQYF. The CDR3 DNA is TGTGCCAGCAGCTTAAGGAGGGGATTTGAAGAGCAGTACTTC.

Many counts were recorded for this clonotype. The chain employs TRBV7-2 and TRBJ1-6; 11 bases map to TRBD1. The ends lost 1 base at V and 13 bases at J; junction bases unmatched: 6. CDR3 length equals 15 residues. CDR1 and CDR2 (germline): SGHTA, FQGNSA. For the CDR3, the DNA is TGTGCCAGCAGCTTAGTGGGGACAGGGGGAATCCCCCTCCACTTT. Translation: CASSLVGTGGIPLHF.

This clonotype was seen a handful of times. The chain links TRBV3-1 to TRBJ2-3; TRBD2 matches at 11 bases. Losses at the gene ends were 6 bases for V and 2 bases for J; bases not matched to a gene: 7. This CDR3 has 16 residues. Per the germline V gene, CDR1 is LGHDT and CDR2 is YNNKEL (reference sequence). The CDR3 here is CASRPSGGPPTDTQYF. CDR3 DNA sequence: TGTGCCAGCAGACCTAGCGGGGGGCCCCCCACAGATACGCAGTATTTT.

Only a few counts were recorded for this clonotype. The rearrangement uses TRBV6-2 or TRBV6-3 and TRBJ2-3, with 12 bases lining up with TRBD2. Germline V gives CDR1 MNHEY, CDR2 SVGEGT. The CDR3 has 16 amino acids. The V gene end was trimmed by 6 bases and the J gene end by 4 bases; junction bases not matched to a gene: 8. The DNA of the CDR3 is TGTGCCAGCAGGCCCCTAGCGGGGGGGCTACCAGATACGCAGTATTTT. As protein: CASRPLAGGLPDTQYF.

This clonotype was detected a few times. The V gene is TRBV7-2, the J gene TRBJ2-3, with D possibly TRBD2 on 5 matching bases. The germline V gene has CDR1 SGHTA and CDR2 FQGNSA. V was trimmed by 5 bases and J by 8 bases, leaving 14 bases between them. CDR3 size: 13 residues. CDR3 residues: CASSENARGTQYF. The CDR3 coding sequence is TGTGCCAGCAGCGAGAATGCACGGGGTACGCAGTATTTT.

The gene calls are TRBV10-3 and TRBJ2-3; D not certain. CDR3 size: 15 residues. Germline V gene lookup returns CDR1 ENHRY and CDR2 SYGVKD. V was cut by 1 base and J by 1 base, with 9 bases left in between. CDR3 protein: CAISEWAAGTDTQYF. CDR3 nucleotides: TGTGCCATCAGTGAGTGGGCGGCGGGCACAGATACGCAGTATTTT.

The V call is TRBV10-1, the J call TRBJ2-1; D gene unclear. Germline V gene sequence: CDR1 WNHNN, CDR2 SYGVQD (reference sequence). V was clipped by 2 bases and J by 4 bases, with 6 bases between them. The CDR3 loop spans 13 amino acids. The CDR3 DNA sequence: TGCGCCAGCAGTGAGGGGAATTACAATGAGCAGTTCTTC. This encodes CASSEGNYNEQFF.

The chain joins TRBV7-2 to TRBJ1-6, with D tentatively TRBD1 (5 bases). V lost 4 bases and J 0 bases, leaving 13 bases between the germline ends. Germline V gives CDR1 SGHTA, CDR2 FQGNSA. This CDR3 region has 17 residues. The CDR3 DNA reads as TGTGCCAGCAGCTGGGGGGGTCTGAGCTCCTATAATTCACCCCTCCACTTT. It is translated as CASSWGGLSSYNSPLHF.

V gene TRBV6-5 combines with J gene TRBJ2-5; 8 nucleotides align to TRBD1. This CDR3 has 14 amino acids. After removal of 2 bases from V and 5 bases from J, the junction contained 4 bases not matched to a gene. Per the germline V gene, CDR1 is MNHEY and CDR2 is SVGAGI. CDR3 region: CASSYGTGGETQYF. CDR3 nucleotide sequence: TGTGCCAGCAGTTACGGAACAGGGGGGGAGACCCAGTACTTC.

This clonotype has more than one count but fewer than ten. The chain links TRBV7-9 to TRBJ1-2; D is undetermined. The V gene lost 1 base and the J gene lost 5 bases, with 11 bases spanning the gap. This CDR3 spans 14 amino acids. Germline lookup yields CDR1 SEHNR and CDR2 FQNEAQ (reference sequence). The CDR3, as DNA: TGTGCCAGCAGCTTAGGCGCCAGGTCGTATGGCTACACCTTC. Translation: CASSLGARSYGYTF.

This clonotype was found many times. The chain combines TRBV7-8 with TRBJ2-1, with TRBD1 identical over 12 bases. This CDR3 contains 15 residues. J gave up 4 bases and V 5 bases, and 3 bases lay outside the gene matches. Germline loops: CDR1 SGHVS, CDR2 FQNEAQ. This chain's CDR3 is CASSRDRGQYNEQFF. The CDR3 bases are TGTGCCAGCAGCAGGGACAGGGGGCAGTACAATGAGCAGTTCTTC. Full variable domain (rest looked up from reference TRBV7-8 and TRBJ2-1): GAGVSQSPRYKVAKRGQDVALRCDPISGHVSLFWYQQALGQGPEFLTYFQNEAQLDKSGLPSDRFFAERPEGSVSTLKIQRTQQEDSAVYLCASSRDRGQYNEQFFGPGTRLTVL.

This clonotype has just a few counts. The gene calls are TRBV3-1 and TRBJ2-2, with a weak D call TRBD2 (6 bases). V lost 1 base and J lost 6, with 12 bases in between. Per the germline V gene, CDR1 is LGHDT and CDR2 is YNNKEL (reference sequence). The CDR3 has 15 residues. The CDR3 here is CASSQGAGMAGELFF. The CDR3 nucleotides are TGTGCCAGCAGCCAAGGGGCGGGGATGGCCGGGGAGCTGTTTTTT.